Shown below are 19 T cell receptor beta chains from a single sample sequenced in a study of blood T cell repertoires in COVID-19. Profiled with immunoSEQ multiplex PCR; TCRdb holds only in-frame clones, not every one. The sample includes about 200,000 clones, around 84% of them seen just once. Source material: peripheral blood. Every receptor here comes from a woman aged 80 or over with acute or convalescent COVID-19.

J is TRBJ1-1 and V is TRBV7-2; 7 bases align to TRBD1. Germline CDR1 is SGHTA and CDR2 is FQGNSA. V lost 4 bases, J lost 2 bases, and 4 bases stayed unmatched. The CDR3 is made up of 14 amino acids. CDR3 coding DNA: TGTGCCAGCAGCTCCCAGGGGGTTAACACTGAAGCTTTCTTT. Translation: CASSSQGVNTEAFF.

The J gene is TRBJ1-2, the V gene TRBV7-9; possible D gene TRBD1, 6 bases. Germline assignment: CDR1 SEHNR and CDR2 FQNEAQ (reference sequence). The CDR3 sequence is 15 residues long. V shed 4 bases and J shed 2 bases, with 14 bases lying between them. CDR3 sequence reads: CASSSGHRENYGYTF. The CDR3, as DNA: TGTGCCAGCAGCTCCGGCCACAGGGAGAACTATGGCTACACCTTC.

The chain links TRBV7-2 to TRBJ1-1; D gene ambiguous. V lost 5 bases to trimming and J lost 3 bases, with 10 bases between them. The germline gives CDR1 SGHTA, CDR2 FQGNSA. CDR3 length: 13 amino acids. This chain's CDR3 is CASSVTRYTEAFF. DNA for the CDR3: TGTGCCAGCAGCGTGACAAGATACACTGAAGCTTTCTTT.

This chain connects TRBV5-1 to TRBJ2-7, with 11 bases fitting TRBD2. CDR3 size: 16 residues. Per germline, CDR1 SGHRS and CDR2 YFSETQ. The V gene end was trimmed by 0 bases and the J gene end by 6 bases; junction bases not matched to a gene: 8. The CDR3 sequence is CASSLEVAGGPGEQYF. The DNA for the CDR3 is TGCGCCAGCAGCTTGGAGGTAGCGGGAGGGCCCGGCGAGCAGTACTTC.

The J gene is TRBJ1-1, the V gene TRBV30, with TRBD1 matching over 8 bases. The V and J ends lost 3 bases and 5 bases, in that order; junction bases with no gene match: 8. From germline, CDR1 is GTSNPN and CDR2 SVGIG (reference sequence). The CDR3 spans 14 residues. CDR3 sequence (DNA): TGTGCCTGGAGGACCTTGGACAGGGTTACTGAAGCTTTCTTT. Translating it yields CAWRTLDRVTEAFF.

The gene calls are TRBV7-2 and TRBJ1-1, with no clear D. The CDR3 runs 14 residues. The V and J ends lost 1 base and 0 bases respectively, with 6 bases between them. Germline V gene data show CDR1 as SGHTA and CDR2 as FQGNSA. The CDR3 DNA follows: TGTGCCAGCAGCTTAGGGACTTTGAACACTGAAGCTTTCTTT. Amino acid sequence: CASSLGTLNTEAFF.

The chain joins TRBV6-5 to TRBJ1-2, with D perhaps matching TRBD1 (5 bases). The CDR3 is 15 residues long. Looked up from germline, CDR1 is MNHEY and CDR2 is SVGAGI. Trimming took off 2 bases at V and 0 bases at J, with 10 bases between the two ends. The CDR3 region is CASSYKLGANYGYTF. For the CDR3, the DNA is TGTGCCAGCAGTTACAAGTTAGGGGCTAACTATGGCTACACCTTC.

A note on this clone: The same CDR3 can be traced to other DNA sequences in this sample. The gene calls are TRBV28 and TRBJ1-3; D is perhaps TRBD1 (5 bases). CDR1 MDHEN and CDR2 SYDVKM come from the germline V gene. Deletions cut 6 bases from V and 2 bases from J, with 11 bases between. CDR3 length equals 14 residues. This CDR3 reads CASSPGGAGNTIYF. The CDR3 nucleotides read TGTGCCAGCAGCCCCGGAGGGGCTGGAAACACCATATATTTT.

The chain joins TRBV7-2 to TRBJ2-1, with TRBD2 matching over 8 bases. The CDR3 has 16 amino acids. Per germline, CDR1 SGHTA and CDR2 FQGNSA. V shed 1 base, J shed 0 bases, and the junction held 2 bases outside the gene matches. The CDR3 loop is CASSLGLASSYNEQFF. CDR3 sequence (DNA): TGTGCCAGCAGCTTAGGACTAGCGAGCTCCTACAATGAGCAGTTCTTC.

The rearrangement uses TRBV18 and TRBJ1-1, with 8 bases matching TRBD1. V was clipped by 2 bases and J by 3 bases; unmatched bases: 2. The CDR3 has 14 amino acids. CDR1 is KGHSH, CDR2 LQKENI, per germline. The chain's CDR3 is CASSPTTGDTEAFF. The CDR3 region has the DNA TGTGCCAGCTCACCAACGACAGGGGACACTGAAGCTTTCTTT.

The V and J genes are TRBV7-2 and TRBJ2-2; TRBD2 matches at 8 bases. The CDR3 is 16 residues long. V shed 5 bases and J 2 bases; nucleotides not matched to a gene: 7. Germline values: CDR1 SGHTA, CDR2 FQGNSA. The CDR3 sequence: CASSGGIAGNTGELFF. The CDR3 DNA follows: TGTGCCAGCAGCGGGGGGATAGCGGGAAACACCGGGGAGCTGTTTTTT.

This chain uses TRBV19 with TRBJ2-1; the match to TRBD2 covers 7 bases. Germline CDR1 LNHDA, CDR2 SQIVND (reference sequence). Trimming took 7 bases from V and 4 from J; bases not matched to a gene: 10. CDR3 length: 15 amino acids. The CDR3 protein is CASNPRGETYNEQFF. The DNA for the CDR3 is TGTGCCAGTAATCCACGGGGGGAAACTTACAATGAGCAGTTCTTC.

This clone has a handful of counts. V usage is TRBV2 and J usage is TRBJ2-5, with a tentative D call TRBD2 (6 bases). Per germline, CDR1 SNHLY and CDR2 FYNNEI. The CDR3 runs 15 residues. V lost 0 bases and J 6 bases, leaving 14 bases between the germline ends. CDR3 sequence: CASSEALAGRQTQYF. The DNA of the CDR3 is TGTGCCAGCAGTGAAGCGCTTGCAGGGAGGCAGACCCAGTACTTC.

The V gene is TRBV20-1, the J gene TRBJ1-4, with unresolved D. This CDR3 region has 17 residues. V was cut by 3 bases and J by 10 bases, with 27 bases left in between. The germline gives CDR1 DFQATT, CDR2 SNEGSKA (reference sequence). CDR3 sequence reads: CSASTYLDFVPGGKLFF. CDR3 coding DNA: TGCAGTGCTAGTACGTACCTAGATTTCGTTCCGGGAGGAAAACTGTTTTTT.

The chain couples TRBV4-1 to TRBJ1-2; D unresolved. The CDR3 contains 14 residues. From germline, CDR1 is MGHRA and CDR2 YSYEKL. The ends were cut back, 2 bases at V and 0 bases at J, with 7 bases in the middle. The CDR3 loop is CASSQPDSNYGYTF. The CDR3 DNA is TGCGCCAGCAGCCAACCAGACTCTAACTATGGCTACACCTTC.

V and J are TRBV19 and TRBJ2-5, with TRBD1 as a possible D gene (6 bases). The CDR3 has 15 amino acids. Germline V CDR1 and CDR2: LNHDA, SQIVND (reference sequence). V was cut by 1 base and J by 4 bases, with 13 bases left in between. CDR3 region: CASSIVLLRGETQYF. The CDR3 bases are TGTGCCAGTAGTATAGTCCTACTCAGGGGAGAGACCCAGTACTTC.

The chain recombines TRBV6-5 with TRBJ2-7; no firm D call. CDR1 MNHEY and CDR2 SVGAGI come from the germline V gene. V was clipped by 0 bases and J by 3 bases, with 6 bases between them. The CDR3 is made up of 13 amino acids. CDR3 nucleotide sequence: TGTGCCAGCAGTTACTCGCTCGGCTACGAGCAGTACTTC. Protein sequence: CASSYSLGYEQYF.

The chain joins TRBV5-6 to TRBJ2-2, with 8 nucleotides matching TRBD1. This CDR3 is built from 14 residues. The ends lost 5 bases at V and 0 bases at J; junction bases unmatched: 0. Germline-derived CDR1 and CDR2 are SGHDT and YYEEEE. The CDR3: CASRDRANTGELFF. The CDR3 region has the DNA TGTGCCAGCAGGGACAGGGCGAACACCGGGGAGCTGTTTTTT.

V gene TRBV6-2 or TRBV6-3 combines with J gene TRBJ2-1, with D perhaps TRBD1 (5 bases). Germline V gene lookup returns CDR1 MNHEY and CDR2 SVGEGT. The CDR3 covers 12 residues. V lost 4 bases, J lost 15 bases, and 16 bases lay in between. CDR3 sequence reads: CASSSGNRTPFF. Written as DNA, the CDR3 is TGTGCCAGCAGTTCAGGGAATAGGACCCCGTTCTTC.